Listed below are T cell receptor beta chains from one sample, sequenced in a study of OX40 agonist ivuxolimab in advanced cancers. The table came from immunoSEQ multiplex PCR; TCRdb's copy has only in-frame clones and leaves some out. The repertoire holds fewer than 45,000 clones, with more than 75% as singletons. The sequencing used CD4+ or CD8+ T cells sorted from blood, collected in a trial of the OX40 agonist ivuxolimab. These receptors all come from an adult with an advanced solid tumor such as melanoma, head and neck, liver or kidney cancer. Each CDR3 is given with its conserved first and last residue. Fields, in order: CDR3 protein, CDR3 DNA, J gene, clone size, V gene, D gene. D genes are given only for firm matches. Expanded clones get a size class; other rows say once, few or many, or leave the size out.

cdr3_aa: CASSERDRGEQYF
cdr3_nt: TGTGCCAGCAGCGAAAGAGACAGGGGTGAGCAGTACTTC
j_call: TRBJ2-7
clone_size: -
v_call: TRBV9
d_call: TRBD1

cdr3_aa: CAAWGGNTGELFF
cdr3_nt: TGTGCCGCATGGGGGGGGAACACCGGGGAGCTGTTTTTT
j_call: TRBJ2-2
clone_size: few
v_call: TRBV6-5
d_call: TRBD2

cdr3_aa: CASSVGTDTQYF
cdr3_nt: TGTGCCAGCAGCGTAGGGACAGATACGCAGTATTTT
j_call: TRBJ2-3
clone_size: -
v_call: TRBV9
d_call: -

cdr3_aa: CATSRDGGFGNIQYF
cdr3_nt: TGTGCCACCAGCCGGGACGGGGGGTTTGGAAACATTCAGTACTTC
j_call: TRBJ2-4
clone_size: once
v_call: TRBV15
d_call: TRBD2

cdr3_aa: CATLEGGGGRNEQFF
cdr3_nt: TGTGCCACCTTAGAGGGCGGGGGGGGCCGGAATGAGCAGTTCTTC
j_call: TRBJ2-1
clone_size: -
v_call: TRBV2
d_call: TRBD2

cdr3_aa: CASSFGGGQETQYF
cdr3_nt: TGTGCCAGCAGCTTCGGAGGCGGGCAAGAGACCCAGTACTTC
j_call: TRBJ2-5
clone_size: -
v_call: TRBV7-9
d_call: -

cdr3_aa: CASSPTSGSYEQYF
cdr3_nt: TGTGCCAGCAGCCCGACTAGCGGCTCCTACGAGCAGTACTTC
j_call: TRBJ2-7
clone_size: -
v_call: TRBV7-3
d_call: TRBD2

cdr3_aa: CASKGQGAGGYTF
cdr3_nt: TGTGCCAGCAAGGGACAGGGGGCGGGAGGCTACACCTTC
j_call: TRBJ1-2
clone_size: -
v_call: TRBV2
d_call: TRBD1

cdr3_aa: CASSLVVRSSYNEQFF
cdr3_nt: TGTGCCAGCAGCTTGGTGGTGAGGAGCTCCTACAATGAGCAGTTCTTC
j_call: TRBJ2-1
clone_size: -
v_call: TRBV5-4
d_call: -

cdr3_aa: CASSAGRATMGEQFF
cdr3_nt: TGTGCCAGCAGCGCGGGGCGGGCGACCATGGGGGAGCAGTTCTTC
j_call: TRBJ2-1
clone_size: -
v_call: TRBV9
d_call: -